A single TCR beta chain is shown here with its context. The data stem from a study of blood T cell repertoires in COVID-19. Clones were sequenced by immunoSEQ multiplex PCR, and TCRdb holds only the in-frame ones, with some missing. The table lists 280,000 or so clones, approximately 91% of them singletons. The sequenced sample was peripheral blood. This receptor was taken from a woman in her fifties or sixties with acute or convalescent COVID-19.

CDR3 coding DNA: TGTGCCAGCAGGGAACAGGGGATAGAGACCCAGTACTTC. Protein product: CASREQGIETQYF. This chain links TRBV28 with TRBJ2-5; 7 positions agree with TRBD1. Losses at the gene ends were 6 bases for V and 4 bases for J; bases not matched to a gene: 5. CDR1 and CDR2 from the germline V gene are MDHEN and SYDVKM. The CDR3 is made up of 13 amino acids.